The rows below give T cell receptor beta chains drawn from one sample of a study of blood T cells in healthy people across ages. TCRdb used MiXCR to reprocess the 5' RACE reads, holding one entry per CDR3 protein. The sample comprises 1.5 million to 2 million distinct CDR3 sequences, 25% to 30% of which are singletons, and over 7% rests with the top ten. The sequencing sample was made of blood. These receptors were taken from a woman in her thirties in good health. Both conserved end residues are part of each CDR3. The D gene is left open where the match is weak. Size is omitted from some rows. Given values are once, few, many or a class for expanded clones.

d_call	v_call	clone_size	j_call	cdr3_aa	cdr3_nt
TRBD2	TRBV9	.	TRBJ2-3	CASSATSGSDTQYF	TGTGCCAGCAGCGCAACTAGCGGGTCAGATACGCAGTATTTT
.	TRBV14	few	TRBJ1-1	CASSQDRVGRAVAFF	TGTGCCAGCAGCCAAGATAGGGTCGGCCGGGCGGTGGCTTTCTTT
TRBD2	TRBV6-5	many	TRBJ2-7	CASSTGLAALPYEQYF	TGTGCCAGCAGTACGGGACTAGCGGCCCTCCCCTACGAGCAGTACTTC
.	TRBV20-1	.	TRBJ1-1	CSARPPRTVNTEAFF	TGCAGTGCTAGACCCCCGAGGACAGTGAACACTGAAGCTTTCTTT
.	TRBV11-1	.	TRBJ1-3	CASSSDNPRPRDLGGSGNTIYF	TGTGCCAGCAGCTCGGACAATCCGCGCCCGAGGGACCTTGGGGGATCTGGAAACACCATATATTTT
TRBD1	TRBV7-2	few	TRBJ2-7	CASSLGDRVLGYEQYF	TGTGCCAGCAGCTTAGGGGACAGGGTATTAGGCTACGAGCAGTACTTC
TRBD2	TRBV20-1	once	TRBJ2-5	CSAPGTSGWGAETQYF	TGCAGTGCTCCCGGGACTAGCGGGTGGGGGGCAGAGACCCAGTACTTC
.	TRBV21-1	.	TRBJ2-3	CASSKEGVITDTQYF	TGTGCCAGCAGCAAAGAGGGAGTGATCACAGATACGCAGTATTTT
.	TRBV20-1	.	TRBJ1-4	CNASEGGIEKLFF	TGCAATGCTAGCGAGGGGGGAATTGAAAAACTGTTTTTT
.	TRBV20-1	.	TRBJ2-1	CSAGRDSEQFF	TGCAGTGCTGGGCGGGACTCGGAGCAGTTCTTC
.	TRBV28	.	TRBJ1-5	CASSSRDHQPQHF	TGTGCCAGCAGTTCCCGGGACCATCAGCCCCAGCATTTT
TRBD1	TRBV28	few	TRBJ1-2	CASSSSDRVYGYTF	TGTGCCAGCAGTTCCTCGGACAGGGTTTATGGCTACACCTTC
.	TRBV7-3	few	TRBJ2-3	CASSQTGAATDTQYF	TGTGCCAGCAGCCAGACAGGTGCTGCCACAGATACGCAGTATTTT
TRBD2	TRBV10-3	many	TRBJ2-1	CAISGGLAGGYNEQFF	TGTGCCATCAGTGGGGGGTTAGCGGGAGGCTACAATGAGCAGTTCTTC
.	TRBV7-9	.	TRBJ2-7	CASSDTGTGGSEQYF	TGTGCCAGCAGCGACACCGGGACTGGGGGCAGCGAGCAGTACTTC
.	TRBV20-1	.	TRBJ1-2	CSARDPLGLGGYTF	TGCAGTGCTAGAGATCCTCTGGGCCTCGGGGGCTACACCTTC
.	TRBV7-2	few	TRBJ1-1	CASSNRQVANTEAFF	TGTGCCAGCAGCAACCGACAGGTGGCAAATACTGAAGCTTTCTTT
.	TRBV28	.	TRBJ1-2	CASEPGGPSYGYTF	TGTGCCAGCGAGCCGGGGGGCCCCTCCTATGGCTACACCTTC
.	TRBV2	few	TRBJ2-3	CALPSADTQYF	TGTGCCTTGCCGTCTGCAGATACGCAGTATTTT
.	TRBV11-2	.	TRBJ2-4	CASSLFPGDIQYF	TGTGCCAGCAGCTTATTCCCAGGGGACATTCAGTACTTC
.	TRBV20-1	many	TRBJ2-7	CSAKTGPYEQYF	TGCAGTGCGAAGACAGGCCCCTACGAGCAGTACTTC
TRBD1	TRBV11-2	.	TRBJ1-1	CASSLIPDRRNTEAFF	TGTGCCAGCAGCTTAATCCCGGACAGGAGGAACACTGAAGCTTTCTTT
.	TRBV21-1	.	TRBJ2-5	CASSDLLREAEETQYF	TGTGCCAGCAGCGACCTCCTCAGGGAGGCGGAAGAGACCCAGTACTTC
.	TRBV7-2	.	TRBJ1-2	CASSLTADGYTF	TGTGCCAGCAGCCTAACGGCGGATGGCTACACCTTC
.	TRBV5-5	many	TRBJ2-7	CASSRGTAPDEQYF	TGTGCCAGCAGCAGAGGGACGGCGCCGGACGAGCAGTACTTC
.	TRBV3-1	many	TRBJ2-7	CASSQGAYEQYF	TGCGCCAGCAGCCAAGGCGCCTACGAGCAGTACTTC
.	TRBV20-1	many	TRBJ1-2	CSARVGYTF	TGCAGTGCTAGAGTTGGCTACACCTTC
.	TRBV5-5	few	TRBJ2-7	CASSIMRTDLSSYEQYF	TGTGCCAGCAGCATAATGCGGACCGACCTGAGCTCCTACGAGCAGTACTTC
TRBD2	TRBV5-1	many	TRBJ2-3	CASSWVSGTGTDTQYF	TGCGCCAGCAGCTGGGTTAGCGGGACCGGCACAGATACGCAGTATTTT
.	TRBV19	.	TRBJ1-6	CASSPRGDSPLHF	TGTGCCAGTAGTCCCAGGGGTGACTCACCCCTCCACTTT
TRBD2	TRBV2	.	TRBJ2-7	CASTKAGTSATYEQYF	TGTGCCAGCACCAAGGCCGGGACTAGCGCGACCTACGAGCAGTACTTC
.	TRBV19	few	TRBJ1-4	CASSSKRGGEKLFF	TGTGCCAGTAGTTCGAAACGCGGCGGTGAAAAACTGTTTTTT